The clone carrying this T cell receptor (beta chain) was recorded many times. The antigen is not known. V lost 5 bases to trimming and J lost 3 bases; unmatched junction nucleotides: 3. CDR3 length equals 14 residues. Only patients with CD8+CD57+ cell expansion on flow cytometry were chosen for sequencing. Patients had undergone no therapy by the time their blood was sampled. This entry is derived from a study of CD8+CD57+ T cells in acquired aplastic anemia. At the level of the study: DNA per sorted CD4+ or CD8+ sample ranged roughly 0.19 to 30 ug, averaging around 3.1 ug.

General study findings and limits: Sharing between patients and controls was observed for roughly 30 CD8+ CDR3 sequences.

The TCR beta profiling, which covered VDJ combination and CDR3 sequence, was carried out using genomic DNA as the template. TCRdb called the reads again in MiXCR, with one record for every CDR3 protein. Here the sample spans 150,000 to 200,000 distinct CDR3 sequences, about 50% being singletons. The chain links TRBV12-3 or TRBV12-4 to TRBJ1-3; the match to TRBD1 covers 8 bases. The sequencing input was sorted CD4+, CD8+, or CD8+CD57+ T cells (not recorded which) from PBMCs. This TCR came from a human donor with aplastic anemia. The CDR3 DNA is TGTGCCAGCAGTGTGACAGGGGTTGGAAACACCATATATTTT. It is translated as CASSVTGVGNTIYF.